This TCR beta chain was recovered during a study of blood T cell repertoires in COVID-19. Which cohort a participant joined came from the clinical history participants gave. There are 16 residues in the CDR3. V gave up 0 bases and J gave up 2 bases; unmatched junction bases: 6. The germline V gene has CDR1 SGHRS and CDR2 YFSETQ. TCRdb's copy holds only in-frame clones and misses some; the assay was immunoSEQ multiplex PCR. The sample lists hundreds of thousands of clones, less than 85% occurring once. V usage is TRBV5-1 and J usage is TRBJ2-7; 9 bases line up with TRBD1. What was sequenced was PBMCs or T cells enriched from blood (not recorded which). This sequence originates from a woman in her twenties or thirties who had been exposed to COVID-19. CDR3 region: CASSLVLDRGTYEQYF. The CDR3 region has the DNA TGCGCCAGCAGCTTGGTTCTGGACAGGGGCACCTACGAGCAGTACTTC.